A selection of T cell receptor beta chains follows, all from one sample in a study of cytomegalovirus exposure and HLA in healthy donors. Sequencing used immunoSEQ multiplex PCR; TCRdb keeps in-frame clones, though not all of them. This listing includes 25,000 to 35,000 clones. The sequenced sample consisted of PBMCs. The receptors come from a woman in her 40s in good health and CMV-seropositive. Both conserved end residues are part of each CDR3.

J gene: TRBJ2-1; V gene: TRBV7-6; CDR3 protein: CASSLSGDEQFF
J gene: TRBJ2-5; V gene: TRBV7-9; CDR3 protein: CASSLATGAETQYF
J gene: TRBJ2-7; V gene: TRBV5-1; CDR3 protein: CASRAGQGAYEQYF
J gene: TRBJ2-7; V gene: TRBV12-5; CDR3 protein: CARRQGDYEQYF
J gene: TRBJ1-2; V gene: TRBV19; CDR3 protein: CASSIRGSQGQVYTF
J gene: TRBJ1-6; V gene: TRBV30; CDR3 protein: CAWSPQDSSPLHF
J gene: TRBJ2-7; V gene: TRBV9; CDR3 protein: CASSPRDRSYEQYF
J gene: TRBJ2-4; V gene: TRBV19; CDR3 protein: CASSMGALDIQYF
J gene: TRBJ1-1; V gene: TRBV18; CDR3 protein: CASRRDRGYGTEAFF
J gene: TRBJ1-3; V gene: TRBV10-3; CDR3 protein: CATKQGSGNTIYF
J gene: TRBJ2-7; V gene: TRBV30; CDR3 protein: CAWSVRGLGPGHF
J gene: TRBJ1-5; V gene: TRBV19; CDR3 protein: CASSIWTGQGNQPQHF
J gene: TRBJ2-3; V gene: TRBV18; CDR3 protein: CASSRPGTGGSTDTQYF
J gene: TRBJ2-4; V gene: TRBV4-1; CDR3 protein: CASSQEGAQGVDIQYF
J gene: TRBJ1-5; V gene: TRBV7-2; CDR3 protein: CASSPQRDQPQHF
J gene: TRBJ2-3; V gene: TRBV4-1; CDR3 protein: CASSQTIADLTDTQYF
J gene: TRBJ1-5; V gene: TRBV28; CDR3 protein: CASRSGVVQPQHF
J gene: TRBJ1-5; V gene: TRBV30; CDR3 protein: CAWSAQGVVNQPQHF
J gene: TRBJ1-4; V gene: TRBV27; CDR3 protein: CASSLSGLGEKLFF
J gene: TRBJ1-2; V gene: TRBV6-5; CDR3 protein: CASRTGQVNGYTF
J gene: TRBJ2-7; V gene: TRBV19; CDR3 protein: CATGTSGRIEQYF
J gene: TRBJ2-1; V gene: TRBV6-4; CDR3 protein: CASGPGGSMRGEQFF
J gene: TRBJ1-3; V gene: TRBV6-5; CDR3 protein: CATQQGAGNTIYF
J gene: TRBJ1-1; V gene: TRBV7-2; CDR3 protein: CASSPSLEAFF
J gene: TRBJ2-2; V gene: TRBV2; CDR3 protein: CASSQDRGRAGELFF
J gene: TRBJ2-7; V gene: TRBV9; CDR3 protein: CASSVGLAEETYEQYF
J gene: TRBJ1-2; V gene: TRBV2; CDR3 protein: CASSPSPGNYGYTF
J gene: TRBJ2-6; V gene: TRBV27; CDR3 protein: CASSSGSGANVLTF
J gene: TRBJ1-2; V gene: TRBV30; CDR3 protein: CAWSMDRGAGYTF
J gene: TRBJ2-2; V gene: TRBV9; CDR3 protein: CASSASGRSNTGELFF
J gene: TRBJ2-7; V gene: TRBV7-2; CDR3 protein: CASSLAWTGAGEQYF
J gene: TRBJ1-6; V gene: TRBV9; CDR3 protein: CASSVSGTGFSPLHF
J gene: TRBJ1-1; V gene: TRBV19; CDR3 protein: CASSRTGRTEAFF
J gene: TRBJ2-7; V gene: TRBV11-2; CDR3 protein: CASSAGGRGEQYF
J gene: TRBJ2-3; V gene: TRBV5-6; CDR3 protein: CASHYGLDTQYF
J gene: TRBJ2-7; V gene: TRBV30; CDR3 protein: CAWRGGTGGSYEQYF
J gene: TRBJ2-7; V gene: TRBV29-1; CDR3 protein: CSVDEGRYEQYF
J gene: TRBJ1-4; V gene: TRBV5-1; CDR3 protein: CASSGHEDEKLFF
J gene: TRBJ2-1; V gene: TRBV29-1; CDR3 protein: CSVEDPTQFF
J gene: TRBJ2-3; V gene: TRBV28; CDR3 protein: CASSILGRTDTQYF
J gene: TRBJ1-1; V gene: TRBV10-3; CDR3 protein: CAIDREPGTEAFF
J gene: TRBJ2-7; V gene: TRBV7-9; CDR3 protein: CASSLGQGAHYEQYF
J gene: TRBJ1-2; V gene: TRBV10-1; CDR3 protein: CASRGRDWDVWGYTF
J gene: TRBJ1-2; V gene: TRBV7-2; CDR3 protein: CASSLGPDSPRYTF
J gene: TRBJ1-5; V gene: TRBV18; CDR3 protein: CASSPWEEEPSNQPQHF
J gene: TRBJ2-6; V gene: TRBV5-1; CDR3 protein: CASTLAGTGLGGANVLTF
J gene: TRBJ2-2; V gene: TRBV4-3; CDR3 protein: CASSQGGGTSGAVGELFF
J gene: TRBJ2-7; V gene: TRBV6-1; CDR3 protein: CASSDRGYEQYF
J gene: TRBJ1-2; V gene: TRBV6-5; CDR3 protein: CASSYSRGHQTYGYTF
J gene: TRBJ2-7; V gene: TRBV11-2; CDR3 protein: CASSLDFGLRGQGGDEQYF
J gene: TRBJ2-3; V gene: TRBV10-3; CDR3 protein: CAIRGQGVTDTQYF
J gene: TRBJ1-1; V gene: TRBV6-5; CDR3 protein: CASSDKSGVTEAFF